A selection of T cell receptor beta chains follows, all from one sample in a study of blood T cell repertoires in COVID-19. TCRdb's table, derived via immunoSEQ multiplex PCR, lists solely in-frame clones and lacks some. The sample holds more than 70,000 clones; roughly 90% are singletons and the top ten take under 0.8%. The source material was peripheral blood. The receptors originated from a woman aged 80 or over with acute or convalescent COVID-19. Both conserved end residues are part of each CDR3. A D gene is named only where the DNA matches it firmly. Not every row has a clone size; where given, it reads once, few, many or a size class.

abundance	v_gene	len	j_gene	d_gene	CDR3nt	CDR3aa
-	TRBV5-1	12	TRBJ2-7	TRBD2	TGCGCCAGCAGCTTGGGCGGGGGGGAGCAGTACTTC	CASSLGGGEQYF
-	TRBV20-1	17	TRBJ2-6	-	TGCAGTGCTAGTAATAGCCACCTTCCCTCTGGGGCCAACGTCCTGACTTTC	CSASNSHLPSGANVLTF
-	TRBV20-1	11	TRBJ2-5	-	TGCAGTGCTAGTACGGGAGAGACCCAGTACTTC	CSASTGETQYF
-	TRBV7-9	13	TRBJ2-5	-	TGTGCCAGCAGCTTACTGGGCGCGAAGACCCAGTACTTC	CASSLLGAKTQYF
-	TRBV3-1/TRBV3-2	18	TRBJ2-1	TRBD2	TGTGCCAGCAGCCAAGACGCTAGCGGGAGGGGGGCCTACAATGAGCAGTTCTTC	CASSQDASGRGAYNEQFF
once	TRBV12-3/TRBV12-4	12	TRBJ1-1	-	TGTGCCAGCTTTATGCAGGGGTCTGAAGCTTTCTTT	CASFMQGSEAFF
-	TRBV5-5	13	TRBJ1-1	TRBD1	TGTGCCAGCAGCTCCCAGGGGGCTTCTGAAGCTTTCTTT	CASSSQGASEAFF
-	TRBV9	18	TRBJ2-1	TRBD1	TGTGCCAGCAGCGCTCAAGACAGGGGAAGTTCTTTTTACAATGAGCAGTTCTTC	CASSAQDRGSSFYNEQFF
-	TRBV12-1	19	TRBJ2-7	-	TGTGCCAGCAGCTCCCCGTCGGGACTAGCGTATCTTAGCTCCTACGAGCAGTACTTC	CASSSPSGLAYLSSYEQYF
-	TRBV10-3	15	TRBJ2-7	TRBD1	TGTGCCATCAGTAAACAGGGGACGTACTCGGGCGAGCAGTACTTC	CAISKQGTYSGEQYF
few	TRBV7-9	15	TRBJ1-1	-	TGTGCCAGCAGCTTAGCGCCGTCAGGGGCTGGAGAAGCTTTCTTT	CASSLAPSGAGEAFF
-	TRBV9	16	TRBJ1-5	-	TGTGCCAGCAGCGTACGACCGGGGGGGGGCAATCAGCCCCAGCATTTT	CASSVRPGGGNQPQHF
-	TRBV7-2	14	TRBJ1-2	-	TGTGCCAGCAGCCGGCGAGGACAGACGGGGGGCTACACCTTC	CASSRRGQTGGYTF
-	TRBV28	11	TRBJ1-1	-	TGTGCCAGCAGTCTCCGTTCGGGAGCTTTCTTT	CASSLRSGAFF
-	TRBV7-6	16	TRBJ2-7	TRBD1	TGTGCCAGCAGCTTCCTTCCAGGACAGGGGGCCTACGAGCAGTACTTC	CASSFLPGQGAYEQYF
-	TRBV5-1	14	TRBJ2-2	-	TGCGCCAGCAGCTTAAGGACAGACACCGGGGAGCTGTTTTTT	CASSLRTDTGELFF
-	TRBV7-9	16	TRBJ1-4	-	TGTGCCAGCAGCTTAGTATCGGGGAGCTTTAATGAAAAACTGTTTTTT	CASSLVSGSFNEKLFF
-	TRBV3-1/TRBV3-2	13	TRBJ2-5	-	TGTGCCAGCAGCGATGGGACAAAAGGGACCCAGTACTTC	CASSDGTKGTQYF
-	TRBV9	16	TRBJ2-2	-	TGTGCCAGCAGCGAGGACCTCAGGGTGTCCGCCGGGGAGCTGTTTTTT	CASSEDLRVSAGELFF
-	TRBV6-2/TRBV6-3	17	TRBJ2-7	TRBD1	TGTGCCAGCAGTTACGATGGGGGACAGGGAAGATTCTACGAGCAGTACTTC	CASSYDGGQGRFYEQYF
-	TRBV29-1	11	TRBJ2-7	-	TGCAGCGTACCGACAGACTACGAGCAGTACTTC	CSVPTDYEQYF
few	TRBV19	16	TRBJ1-5	TRBD1	TGTGCCAGTAGTGTAGGACAGGGGGTAAGAAATCAGCCCCAGCATTTT	CASSVGQGVRNQPQHF
-	TRBV7-2	15	TRBJ1-3	TRBD1	TGTGCCAGCAGCGCTCGGACAGGGACTGGAAACACCATATATTTT	CASSARTGTGNTIYF
-	TRBV5-1	13	TRBJ2-5	-	TGCGCCAGCAGCCCGACAGGTCAAGAGACCCAGTACTTC	CASSPTGQETQYF
-	TRBV27	13	TRBJ2-3	-	TGTGCCAGCAGTTTATCATGGGACTCTAGCTTGTATTTT	CASSLSWDSSLYF
-	TRBV2	15	TRBJ1-4	-	TGTGCCAGCAGTGAAGAACGGAGAATTAATGAAAAACTGTTTTTT	CASSEERRINEKLFF
-	TRBV2	13	TRBJ2-3	-	TGTGCCAGCAATGGAGGACCCACAGATACGCAGTATTTT	CASNGGPTDTQYF
-	TRBV6-5	15	TRBJ2-1	TRBD2	TGTGCCACCCAGAGATCGGGAGGGAGCTACAATGAGCAGTTCTTC	CATQRSGGSYNEQFF
once	TRBV5-4	14	TRBJ2-5	-	TGTGCCAGCAGCCTCCGGGTCAATATGGAGACCCAGTACTTC	CASSLRVNMETQYF
-	TRBV9	15	TRBJ1-2	-	TGTGCCAGCAGCGTAGCTCCGGAAGGGGTAGAAGGCTACACCTTC	CASSVAPEGVEGYTF
-	TRBV29-1	13	TRBJ1-3	TRBD1	TGCAGCGCCTTCGGACAGGGAGGAAACACCATATATTTT	CSAFGQGGNTIYF
-	TRBV7-8	15	TRBJ2-1	TRBD2	TGTGCCAGCAGCCCACGACTAGCGGGAGCCAATGAGCAGTTCTTC	CASSPRLAGANEQFF
-	TRBV5-1	16	TRBJ2-1	TRBD1	TGCGCCAGCAGCCATCCGGACAGGGGTAGAATGGGTGAGCAGTTCTTC	CASSHPDRGRMGEQFF